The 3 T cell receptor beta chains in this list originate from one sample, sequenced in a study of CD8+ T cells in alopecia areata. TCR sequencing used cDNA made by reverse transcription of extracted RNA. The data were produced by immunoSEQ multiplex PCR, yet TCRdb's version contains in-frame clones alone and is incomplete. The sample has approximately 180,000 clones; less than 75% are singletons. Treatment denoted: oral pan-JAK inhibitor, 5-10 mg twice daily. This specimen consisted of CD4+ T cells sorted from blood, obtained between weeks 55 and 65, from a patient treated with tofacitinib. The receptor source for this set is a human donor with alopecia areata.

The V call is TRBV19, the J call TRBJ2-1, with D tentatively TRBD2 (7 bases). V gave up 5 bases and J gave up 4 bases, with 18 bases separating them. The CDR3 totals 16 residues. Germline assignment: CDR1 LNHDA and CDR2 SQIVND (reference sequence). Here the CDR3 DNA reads TGTGCCAGTAGTGTAACCCCGGCGGGGGCGTACAATGAGCAGTTCTTC. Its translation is CASSVTPAGAYNEQFF.

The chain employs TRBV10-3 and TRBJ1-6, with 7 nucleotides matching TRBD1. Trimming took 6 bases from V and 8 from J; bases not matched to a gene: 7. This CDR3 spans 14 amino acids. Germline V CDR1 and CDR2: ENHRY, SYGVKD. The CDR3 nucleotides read TGTGCCATCAGCGACAGGGATGGAGATTCACCCCTCCACTTT. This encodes CAISDRDGDSPLHF.

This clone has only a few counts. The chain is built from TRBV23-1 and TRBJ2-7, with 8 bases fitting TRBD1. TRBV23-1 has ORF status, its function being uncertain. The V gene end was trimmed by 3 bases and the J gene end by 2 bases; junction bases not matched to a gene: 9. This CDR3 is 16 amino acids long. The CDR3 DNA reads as TGCGCCAGCAGTCAGGCTGTGGGACAGGCCACCTACGAGCAGTACTTC. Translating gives CASSQAVGQATYEQYF.